The clone carrying this T cell receptor beta chain occurred a few times. Antigen specificity is unknown. This sample is drawn from a study of T cell repertoires in cytomegalovirus infection. For the study at large: CMV epitopes in the study were HLA-C-restricted (recently identified) and HLA-B-restricted (well studied).

A single record per CDR3 protein comes from TCRdb applying MiXCR to the reads. The profile shows around 770,000 distinct CDR3 sequences, about 29% of them singletons. The CDR3 sequence is 14 residues long. Germline V lookup: CDR1 LNHDA, CDR2 SQIVND (reference sequence). Trimming cost V 8 bases and J 0 bases, with 11 bases left between them. The sequence was obtained from a human donor in good health (CMV status not recorded). Some clones in this sample may be carry-over from other donors' samples. V is TRBV19 and J is TRBJ2-1; D is possibly TRBD2 (5 bases). The sample here was cultured CD8+ T cells from PBMCs, taken from culture after CMV antigen stimulation. CDR3 sequence (DNA): TGTGCCAGTTCTGCTAGCTTCTCCTACAATGAGCAGTTCTTC. Protein: CASSASFSYNEQFF. Looking up the rest from reference TRBV19 and TRBJ2-1 gives the full variable domain: DGGITQSPKYLFRKEGQNVTLSCEQNLNHDAMYWYRQDPGQGLRLIYYSQIVNDFQKGDIAEGYSVSREKKESFPLTVTSAQKNPTAFYLCASSASFSYNEQFFGPGTRLTVL.